A single sample is the source of the 14 T cell receptor beta chains below, sequenced in a study of blood T cells in healthy people across ages. A J-beta primer mix and a sample-barcoded 5' primer were used in a second PCR of roughly 6 to 11 cycles. TCRdb re-called the 5' RACE reads through MiXCR, storing one row per CDR3 protein. The repertoire has roughly 1,800,000 distinct CDR3 sequences, around half of them found once; the top ten carry less than 2.5%. The specimen was blood. The receptors here all came from a middle-aged woman in good health.

The rearrangement uses TRBV18 and TRBJ2-3, with TRBD1 identical over 8 bases. V lost 0 bases to trimming and J lost 0 bases; unmatched junction nucleotides: 2. The germline CDR1 and CDR2 sequences are KGHSH and LQKENI. The CDR3 has 16 amino acids. The CDR3 is CASSPPQGASTDTQYF. CDR3 DNA: TGTGCCAGCTCACCACCCCAGGGGGCGAGCACAGATACGCAGTATTTT.

The V call is TRBV28, the J call TRBJ2-5; D call uncertain. The CDR3 is 11 amino acids. The germline V and J ends were trimmed by 8 bases and 11 bases, with 15 bases remaining between them. Germline CDR1 and CDR2: MDHEN and SYDVKM. The CDR3 protein is CASGPLLKQYF. As DNA, the CDR3 is TGTGCCAGCGGACCTCTCTTGAAGCAGTACTTC.

The V and J genes are TRBV5-1 and TRBJ2-3, with D possibly TRBD1 on 6 matching bases. CDR3 length equals 15 residues. V was shortened by 4 bases and J by 0 bases, with 12 bases between the two germline ends. Germline loops: CDR1 SGHRS, CDR2 YFSETQ. The CDR3 reads CASSPQGYSTDTQYF. CDR3 bases: TGCGCCAGCAGCCCACAGGGATATAGCACAGATACGCAGTATTTT.

The rearrangement links TRBV29-1 to TRBJ1-2, with D possibly TRBD1 on 6 matching bases. This CDR3 region has 13 residues. Germline CDR1 reads SQVTM; CDR2 reads ANQGSEA. Trimming pared 8 bases from V and 7 bases from J, leaving 20 bases between. The CDR3 protein is CSPVGGGESGYTF. CDR3 DNA sequence: TGCAGCCCTGTCGGCGGGGGCGAGAGTGGCTACACCTTC.

This clonotype occurred a few times. V is TRBV6-6 and J is TRBJ2-5; no clear D. From germline, CDR1 is MNHNY and CDR2 SVGAGI (reference sequence). The CDR3 loop spans 15 amino acids. V lost 0 bases, J lost 2 bases, and 10 bases lay in between. In DNA, the CDR3 is TGTGCCAGCAGTTACTCGACACAGCAGCAAGAGACCCAGTACTTC. This encodes CASSYSTQQQETQYF.

This clonotype was seen just once. At one of its ends the junction is not consistent with the germline gene, which may arise from a read error. The chain employs TRBV12-3 or TRBV12-4 and TRBJ2-3, with D hard to call. The CDR3 runs 15 residues. This CDR3 is CASRNGRVGLDMQYF. The CDR3 bases are TGTGCCAGCAGAAACGGACGGGTGGGATTGGATATGCAGTATTTT.

J is TRBJ2-1 and V is TRBV28; D gene uncertain. Per germline, CDR1 MDHEN and CDR2 SYDVKM. V lost 5 bases to trimming and J lost 13 bases, with 9 bases between them. The CDR3 length is 10 residues. CDR3 sequence: CASSEGSQFF. The CDR3, as DNA: TGTGCCAGCAGTGAAGGGTCACAGTTCTTC.

This chain joins TRBV28 and TRBJ1-6; 8 bases align to TRBD1. V lost 7 bases, J lost 2 bases, and 10 bases stayed unmatched. Germline CDR1 reads MDHEN; CDR2 reads SYDVKM. This CDR3 has 17 residues. The CDR3 region has the DNA TGTGCCAGCAACATTCTAACAGGGGGACCCTATAATTCACCCCTCCACTTT. Protein product: CASNILTGGPYNSPLHF.

DNA for the CDR3: TGCGCCAGCAGCCAATTGGACATGATCTCCTACAATGAGCAGTTCTTC. Translation: CASSQLDMISYNEQFF. The chain carries TRBV4-1 and TRBJ2-1, with D tentatively TRBD1 (5 bases). There are 16 residues in the CDR3. Trimming left V 2 bases short and J 0 bases short, with 11 bases between. CDR1 and CDR2 from the germline V gene are MGHRA and YSYEKL.

J is TRBJ2-3 and V is TRBV7-8, with D tentatively TRBD2 (7 bases). The CDR3 spans 18 residues. The V end lost 1 base, the J end lost 2 bases, and 19 bases lay between the germline ends. Germline V gene lookup returns CDR1 SGHVS and CDR2 FQNEAQ. The CDR3 bases are TGTGCCAGCAGCTTAGGTTTTGTTGGGGGGGACATCACAGATACGCAGTATTTT. Translated, it gives CASSLGFVGGDITDTQYF.

In this sample, this clonotype turned up a few times. The chain links TRBV12-3 or TRBV12-4 to TRBJ2-1, with TRBD1 matching over 7 bases. This CDR3 contains 15 residues. V shed 6 bases, J shed 8 bases, and the junction held 13 bases outside the gene matches. The DNA of the CDR3 is TGTGCCAGCAGAAACCCGGGACAGATTATCGATGAGCAGTTCTTC. Translated: CASRNPGQIIDEQFF.

The chain is built from TRBV28 and TRBJ1-2; 8 positions agree with TRBD1. Germline V gene data show CDR1 as MDHEN and CDR2 as SYDVKM. The CDR3 is 15 residues long. With V trimmed by 6 bases and J by 7 bases, 13 bases remained unmatched. CDR3 DNA: TGTGCCAGCAGCATCCAGGGGGCGGTTCGTAGTGGCTACACCTTC. Encoded protein: CASSIQGAVRSGYTF.

This CDR3 is CASSMGHPFAGDQYF. As DNA, the CDR3 is TGTGCCAGCAGTATGGGACATCCCTTTGCGGGCGACCAGTACTTC. The rearrangement links TRBV5-6 to TRBJ2-5, with D possibly TRBD1 on 6 matching bases. V was shortened by 5 bases and J by 10 bases, with 24 bases between the two germline ends. CDR3 length: 15 amino acids. The germline V gene encodes CDR1 SGHDT and CDR2 YYEEEE.

J is TRBJ2-1 and V is TRBV6-2 or TRBV6-3; 15 nucleotides match TRBD2. Looked up from germline, CDR1 is MNHEY and CDR2 is SVGEGT. This CDR3 is 22 amino acids long. The V gene end was trimmed by 5 bases and the J gene end by 6 bases; junction bases not matched to a gene: 23. As DNA, the CDR3 is TGTGCCAGCAGTCCACAAATTCGGACTAGCGGGGGGGCCTACCGTAGACGCAATGAGCAGTTCTTC. It is translated as CASSPQIRTSGGAYRRRNEQFF.